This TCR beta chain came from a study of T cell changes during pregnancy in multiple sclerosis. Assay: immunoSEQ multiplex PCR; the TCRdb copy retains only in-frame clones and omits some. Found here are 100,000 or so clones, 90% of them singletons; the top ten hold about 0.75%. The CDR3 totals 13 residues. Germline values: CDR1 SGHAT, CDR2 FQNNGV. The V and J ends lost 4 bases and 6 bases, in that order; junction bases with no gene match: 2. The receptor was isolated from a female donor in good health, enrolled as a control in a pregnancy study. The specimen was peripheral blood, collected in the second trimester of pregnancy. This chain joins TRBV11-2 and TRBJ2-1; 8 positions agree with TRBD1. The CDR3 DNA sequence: TGTGCCAGCAGCTCCACAGGGGGCAATGAGCAGTTCTTC. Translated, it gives CASSSTGGNEQFF.